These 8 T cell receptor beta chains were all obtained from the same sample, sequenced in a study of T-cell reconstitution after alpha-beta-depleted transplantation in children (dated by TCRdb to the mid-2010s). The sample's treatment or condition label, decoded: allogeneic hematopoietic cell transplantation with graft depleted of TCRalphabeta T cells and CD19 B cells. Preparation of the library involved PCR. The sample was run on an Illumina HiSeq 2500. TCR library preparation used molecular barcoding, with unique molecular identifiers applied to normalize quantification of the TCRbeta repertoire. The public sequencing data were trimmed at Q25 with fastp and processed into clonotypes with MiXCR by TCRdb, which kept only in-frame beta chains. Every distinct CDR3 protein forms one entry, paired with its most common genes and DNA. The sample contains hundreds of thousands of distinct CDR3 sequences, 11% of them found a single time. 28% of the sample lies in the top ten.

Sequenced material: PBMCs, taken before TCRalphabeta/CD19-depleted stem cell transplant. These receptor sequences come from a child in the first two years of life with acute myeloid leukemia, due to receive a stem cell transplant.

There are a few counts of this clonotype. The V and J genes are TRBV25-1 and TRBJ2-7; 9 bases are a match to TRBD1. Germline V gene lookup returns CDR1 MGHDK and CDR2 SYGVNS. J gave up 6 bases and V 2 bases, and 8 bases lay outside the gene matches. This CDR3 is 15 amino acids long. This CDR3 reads CASSEQQGAFSEQYF. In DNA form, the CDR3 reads TGTGCCAGCAGTGAACAACAGGGGGCGTTTAGCGAGCAGTACTTC.

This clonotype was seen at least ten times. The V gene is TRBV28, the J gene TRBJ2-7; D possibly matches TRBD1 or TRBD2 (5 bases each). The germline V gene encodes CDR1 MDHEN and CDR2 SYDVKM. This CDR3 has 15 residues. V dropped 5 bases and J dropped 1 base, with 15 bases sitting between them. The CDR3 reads CASSPARDLSYEQYF. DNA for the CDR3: TGTGCCAGCAGTCCAGCAAGGGACCTATCCTACGAGCAGTACTTC.

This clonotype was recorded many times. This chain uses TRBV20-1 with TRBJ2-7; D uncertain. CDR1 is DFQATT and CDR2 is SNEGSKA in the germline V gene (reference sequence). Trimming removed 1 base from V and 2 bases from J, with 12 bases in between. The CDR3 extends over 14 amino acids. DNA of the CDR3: TGCAGTGCTAGAGTAAGAGACTTACCCTACGAGCAGTACTTC. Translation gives CSARVRDLPYEQYF.

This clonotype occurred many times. In nucleotides, the CDR3 is TGTGCCAAGGACATCCTAGAGACCCAGTACTTC. It specifies CAKDILETQYF. The chain links TRBV4-2 to TRBJ2-5, with a possible D match to TRBD1 (5 bases). CDR1 is LGHNA, CDR2 YNFKEQ, per germline. Trimming took off 10 bases at V and 4 bases at J, with 10 bases between the two ends. This CDR3 has 11 amino acids.

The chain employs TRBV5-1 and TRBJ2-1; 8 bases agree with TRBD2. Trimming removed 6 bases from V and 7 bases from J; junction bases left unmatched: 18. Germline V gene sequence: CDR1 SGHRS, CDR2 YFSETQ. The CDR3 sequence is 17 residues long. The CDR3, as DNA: TGCGCCAGCAACGTGGTCCCATATGGAGCGGGAGCGAATGAGCAGTTCTTC. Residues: CASNVVPYGAGANEQFF.

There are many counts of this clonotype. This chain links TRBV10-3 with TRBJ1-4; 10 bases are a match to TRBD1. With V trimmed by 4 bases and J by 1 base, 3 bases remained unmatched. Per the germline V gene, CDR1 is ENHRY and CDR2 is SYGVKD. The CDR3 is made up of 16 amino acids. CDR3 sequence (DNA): TGTGCCATCAGTGCGGGGACAGGGGAAACTAATGAAAAACTGTTTTTT. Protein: CAISAGTGETNEKLFF.

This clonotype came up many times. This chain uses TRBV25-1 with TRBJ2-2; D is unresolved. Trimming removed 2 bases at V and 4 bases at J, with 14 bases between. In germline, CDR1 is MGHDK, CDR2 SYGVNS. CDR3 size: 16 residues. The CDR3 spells CASSEDDRTFTGELFF. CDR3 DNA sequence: TGTGCCAGCAGTGAAGACGATAGGACCTTCACCGGGGAGCTGTTTTTT.

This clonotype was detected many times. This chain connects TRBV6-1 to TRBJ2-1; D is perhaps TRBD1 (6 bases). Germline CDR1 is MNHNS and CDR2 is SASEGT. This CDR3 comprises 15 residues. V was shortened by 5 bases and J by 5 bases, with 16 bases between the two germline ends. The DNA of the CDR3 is TGTGCCAGCAGTCAACAGGGCGAGGCGGACAATGAGCAGTTCTTC. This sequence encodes CASSQQGEADNEQFF.